Below, 16 T cell receptor beta chains from the same sample are listed, as sequenced in a study of T cell repertoires in cytomegalovirus infection (dated by TCRdb to 2018 to 2020). Sequenced using an Illumina HiSeq 1500. The public reads were reprocessed in TCRdb via fastp at Q25 and MiXCR, keeping in-frame beta chains. One record per CDR3 amino acid sequence lists the most common genes and DNA. The sample yields approximately 600,000 distinct CDR3 sequences; around two fifths were counted once. Of the sample, around 46% is held by the ten largest clones. What these receptors recognize is not known. This specimen's treatment or condition label, interpreted: in vitro stimulation with specific CMV peptide epitopes to enrich CMV-specific T cells. Sequenced material: cultured PBMCs, taken from culture after CMV antigen stimulation. The origin of the receptors is a human donor in good health (CMV status not recorded). Some clones in this sample may be carry-over from other donors' samples.

This clonotype was picked up many times. The V gene is TRBV7-2, the J gene TRBJ2-2; D possibly corresponds to TRBD2 (6 bases). This CDR3 region has 16 residues. Trimming left V 2 bases short and J 2 bases short, with 12 bases between. Germline V lookup: CDR1 SGHTA, CDR2 FQGNSA. CDR3 sequence (DNA): TGTGCCAGCAGCTTATTGGCGGGATATAACACCGGGGAGCTGTTTTTT. Translation: CASSLLAGYNTGELFF.

The CDR3 DNA follows: TGTGCCAGCAGCATCATGGCCAACCCCTCCGGGAATGGCTACACCTTC. This sequence encodes CASSIMANPSGNGYTF. The chain carries TRBV7-9 and TRBJ1-2; no clear D. V was shortened by 5 bases and J by 6 bases, with 22 bases between the two germline ends. There are 16 residues in the CDR3. From germline, CDR1 is SEHNR and CDR2 FQNEAQ (reference sequence).

The gene calls are TRBV20-1 and TRBJ1-1; 7 nucleotides align to TRBD1. The CDR3 length is 13 residues. Germline CDR1 DFQATT, CDR2 SNEGSKA (reference sequence). The V and J ends lost 4 bases and 3 bases, in that order; junction bases with no gene match: 5. CDR3 coding DNA: TGCAGTGCTACCCGGGACAGTTACACTGAAGCTTTCTTT. This encodes CSATRDSYTEAFF.

The V and J genes are TRBV20-1 and TRBJ1-6, with 7 bases matching TRBD1. Per the germline V gene, CDR1 is DFQATT and CDR2 is SNEGSKA (reference sequence). Losses at the gene ends were 0 bases for V and 10 bases for J; bases not matched to a gene: 6. The CDR3 consists of 14 residues. Here the CDR3 reads CSARDRRGQSPLHF. The DNA for the CDR3 is TGCAGTGCTAGAGATAGGAGGGGGCAATCACCCCTCCACTTT.

The V gene is TRBV12-3 or TRBV12-4, the J gene TRBJ2-3; 9 positions match TRBD2. V shed 7 bases, J shed 15 bases, and the junction held 20 bases outside the gene matches. The CDR3 has 15 residues. Here the CDR3 DNA reads TGTGCCAGCACCCCCCCTGTGGGTAGCGGGGGCCCTCAATATTTT. Protein sequence: CASTPPVGSGGPQYF.

This clonotype turned up a few times. The rearrangement joins TRBV7-9 to TRBJ2-3; TRBD2 might be the D (6 bases). The germline gives CDR1 SEHNR, CDR2 FQNEAQ (reference sequence). V lost 4 bases, J lost 2 bases, and 19 bases lay in between. CDR3 length: 17 amino acids. The CDR3 nucleotides are TGTGCCAGCAGCTCCCCCGGGGGAACCAGTTTCACAGATACGCAGTATTTT. Residues: CASSSPGGTSFTDTQYF. The variable domain in full, completed from reference TRBV7-9 and TRBJ2-3, reads DTGVSQNPRHKITKRGQNVTFRCDPISEHNRLYWYRQTLGQGPEFLTYFQNEAQLEKSRLLSDRFSAERPKGSFSTLEIQRTEQGDSAMYLCASSSPGGTSFTDTQYFGPGTRLTVL.

The chain has TRBV7-2 and TRBJ2-7; TRBD2 might be the D (5 bases). The CDR3 is 16 residues long. V lost 1 base, J lost 7 bases, and 20 bases lay in between. CDR1 and CDR2 from the germline V gene are SGHTA and FQGNSA. CDR3 sequence (DNA): TGTGCCAGCAGCTTAGGGCTACTAGTTGGCGATGGTGAGCAGTACTTC. Residues: CASSLGLLVGDGEQYF. The full variable domain, its missing parts supplied by reference TRBV7-2 and TRBJ2-7, is GAGVSQSPSNKVTEKGKDVELRCDPISGHTALYWYRQSLGQGLEFLIYFQGNSAPDKSGLPSDRFSAERTGGSVSTLTIQRTQQEDSAVYLCASSLGLLVGDGEQYFGPGTRLTVT.

This clonotype was seen only a few times. V gene TRBV6-2 or TRBV6-3 combines with J gene TRBJ2-2, with 8 bases matching TRBD2. This CDR3 comprises 16 residues. Germline lookup yields CDR1 MNHEY and CDR2 SVGEGT. The J segment lost 4 bases and the V segment lost 4 bases, leaving 8 bases of the junction unmatched. CDR3 in DNA: TGTGCCAGCAGTTGGGGACTAGGGAACTTCACCGGGGAGCTGTTTTTT. It encodes CASSWGLGNFTGELFF.

This clonotype was recorded many times. The V and J genes are TRBV7-2 and TRBJ2-7; D remains ambiguous. Per germline, CDR1 SGHTA and CDR2 FQGNSA. The CDR3 contains 13 residues. The V end was cut by 2 bases, the J end by 6 bases, with 11 bases between. The CDR3 nucleotides read TGTGCCAGCAGCTTATTTGGATACGCCGAGCAGTACTTC. This translates into CASSLFGYAEQYF.

The V and J genes are TRBV5-1 and TRBJ2-1; no firm D call. The CDR3 is made up of 13 amino acids. Trimming cost V 3 bases and J 8 bases, with 12 bases left between them. Looked up from germline, CDR1 is SGHRS and CDR2 is YFSETQ. The CDR3 coding sequence is TGCGCCAGCAGCTCCATCCCGGGCGATGAGCAGTTCTTC. As protein: CASSSIPGDEQFF.

V gene TRBV12-3 or TRBV12-4 combines with J gene TRBJ2-7, with TRBD2 as a possible D gene (5 bases). The CDR3 runs 13 residues. The V and J ends lost 2 bases and 10 bases respectively, with 15 bases between them. The CDR3 DNA follows: TGTGCCAGCAGTTTATCGGCGGGTTCGGAACAGTACTTC. This sequence encodes CASSLSAGSEQYF.

This chain joins TRBV11-2 and TRBJ2-7; D gene unclear. This CDR3 is 12 amino acids long. Per the germline V gene, CDR1 is SGHAT and CDR2 is FQNNGV. Between the trimmed V and J ends, which lost 1 base and 6 bases, there was a span of 7 bases. CDR3 in amino acids: CASSLARFEQYF. The CDR3 DNA sequence: TGTGCCAGCAGCTTAGCTCGGTTCGAGCAGTACTTC.

This clonotype was detected a few times. The chain recombines TRBV27 with TRBJ1-3, with D uncertain. The V and J ends lost 9 bases and 0 bases respectively, with 9 bases between them. Germline V gene sequence: CDR1 MNHEY, CDR2 SMNVEV (reference sequence). This CDR3 is built from 13 residues. The CDR3 spells CASRPFSGNTIYF. The CDR3 region has the DNA TGTGCCAGTAGACCATTCTCTGGAAACACCATATATTTT.

The rearrangement uses TRBV5-4 and TRBJ1-2, with 10 bases fitting TRBD1. V shed 4 bases, J shed 4 bases, and the junction held 1 base outside the gene matches. The germline V gene has CDR1 SGHNT and CDR2 YYREEE (reference sequence). This CDR3 is built from 13 residues. The CDR3 DNA sequence: TGTGCCAGCAGCGGACAGGGGGTCTATGGCTACACCTTC. Encoded protein: CASSGQGVYGYTF.

In its sample, this clonotype was seen a few times. The V call is TRBV20-1, the J call TRBJ2-1; TRBD2 matches 14 bases. The CDR3 is made up of 14 amino acids. The germline gives CDR1 DFQATT, CDR2 SNEGSKA (reference sequence). The J segment lost 5 bases and the V segment lost 4 bases, leaving 1 base of the junction unmatched. The CDR3 DNA sequence: TGCAGTGCTAAGACTAGCGGGGGGGACAATGAGCAGTTCTTC. Protein: CSAKTSGGDNEQFF.

This clonotype has a handful of counts. The chain couples TRBV10-3 to TRBJ2-3, with 8 bases fitting TRBD2. The CDR3 sequence is 16 residues long. Germline CDR1 ENHRY, CDR2 SYGVKD. Trimming cost V 5 bases and J 2 bases; bases outside gene matches: 9. CDR3 protein: CAISPHLAGYTDTQYF. The CDR3, as DNA: TGTGCCATCAGTCCACACCTAGCGGGCTACACAGATACGCAGTATTTT.